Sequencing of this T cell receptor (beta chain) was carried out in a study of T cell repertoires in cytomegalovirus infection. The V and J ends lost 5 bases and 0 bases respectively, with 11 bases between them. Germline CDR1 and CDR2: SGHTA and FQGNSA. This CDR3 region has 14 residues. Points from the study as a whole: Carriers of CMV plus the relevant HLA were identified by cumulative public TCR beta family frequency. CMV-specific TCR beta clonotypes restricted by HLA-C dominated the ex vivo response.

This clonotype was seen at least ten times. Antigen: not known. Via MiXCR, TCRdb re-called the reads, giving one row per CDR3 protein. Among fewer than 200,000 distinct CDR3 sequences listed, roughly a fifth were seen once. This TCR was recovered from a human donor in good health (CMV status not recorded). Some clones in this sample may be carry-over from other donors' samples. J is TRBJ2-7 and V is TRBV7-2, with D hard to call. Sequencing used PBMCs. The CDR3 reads CASSPITASYEQYF. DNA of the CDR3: TGTGCCAGCAGCCCGATTACAGCCTCCTACGAGCAGTACTTC.